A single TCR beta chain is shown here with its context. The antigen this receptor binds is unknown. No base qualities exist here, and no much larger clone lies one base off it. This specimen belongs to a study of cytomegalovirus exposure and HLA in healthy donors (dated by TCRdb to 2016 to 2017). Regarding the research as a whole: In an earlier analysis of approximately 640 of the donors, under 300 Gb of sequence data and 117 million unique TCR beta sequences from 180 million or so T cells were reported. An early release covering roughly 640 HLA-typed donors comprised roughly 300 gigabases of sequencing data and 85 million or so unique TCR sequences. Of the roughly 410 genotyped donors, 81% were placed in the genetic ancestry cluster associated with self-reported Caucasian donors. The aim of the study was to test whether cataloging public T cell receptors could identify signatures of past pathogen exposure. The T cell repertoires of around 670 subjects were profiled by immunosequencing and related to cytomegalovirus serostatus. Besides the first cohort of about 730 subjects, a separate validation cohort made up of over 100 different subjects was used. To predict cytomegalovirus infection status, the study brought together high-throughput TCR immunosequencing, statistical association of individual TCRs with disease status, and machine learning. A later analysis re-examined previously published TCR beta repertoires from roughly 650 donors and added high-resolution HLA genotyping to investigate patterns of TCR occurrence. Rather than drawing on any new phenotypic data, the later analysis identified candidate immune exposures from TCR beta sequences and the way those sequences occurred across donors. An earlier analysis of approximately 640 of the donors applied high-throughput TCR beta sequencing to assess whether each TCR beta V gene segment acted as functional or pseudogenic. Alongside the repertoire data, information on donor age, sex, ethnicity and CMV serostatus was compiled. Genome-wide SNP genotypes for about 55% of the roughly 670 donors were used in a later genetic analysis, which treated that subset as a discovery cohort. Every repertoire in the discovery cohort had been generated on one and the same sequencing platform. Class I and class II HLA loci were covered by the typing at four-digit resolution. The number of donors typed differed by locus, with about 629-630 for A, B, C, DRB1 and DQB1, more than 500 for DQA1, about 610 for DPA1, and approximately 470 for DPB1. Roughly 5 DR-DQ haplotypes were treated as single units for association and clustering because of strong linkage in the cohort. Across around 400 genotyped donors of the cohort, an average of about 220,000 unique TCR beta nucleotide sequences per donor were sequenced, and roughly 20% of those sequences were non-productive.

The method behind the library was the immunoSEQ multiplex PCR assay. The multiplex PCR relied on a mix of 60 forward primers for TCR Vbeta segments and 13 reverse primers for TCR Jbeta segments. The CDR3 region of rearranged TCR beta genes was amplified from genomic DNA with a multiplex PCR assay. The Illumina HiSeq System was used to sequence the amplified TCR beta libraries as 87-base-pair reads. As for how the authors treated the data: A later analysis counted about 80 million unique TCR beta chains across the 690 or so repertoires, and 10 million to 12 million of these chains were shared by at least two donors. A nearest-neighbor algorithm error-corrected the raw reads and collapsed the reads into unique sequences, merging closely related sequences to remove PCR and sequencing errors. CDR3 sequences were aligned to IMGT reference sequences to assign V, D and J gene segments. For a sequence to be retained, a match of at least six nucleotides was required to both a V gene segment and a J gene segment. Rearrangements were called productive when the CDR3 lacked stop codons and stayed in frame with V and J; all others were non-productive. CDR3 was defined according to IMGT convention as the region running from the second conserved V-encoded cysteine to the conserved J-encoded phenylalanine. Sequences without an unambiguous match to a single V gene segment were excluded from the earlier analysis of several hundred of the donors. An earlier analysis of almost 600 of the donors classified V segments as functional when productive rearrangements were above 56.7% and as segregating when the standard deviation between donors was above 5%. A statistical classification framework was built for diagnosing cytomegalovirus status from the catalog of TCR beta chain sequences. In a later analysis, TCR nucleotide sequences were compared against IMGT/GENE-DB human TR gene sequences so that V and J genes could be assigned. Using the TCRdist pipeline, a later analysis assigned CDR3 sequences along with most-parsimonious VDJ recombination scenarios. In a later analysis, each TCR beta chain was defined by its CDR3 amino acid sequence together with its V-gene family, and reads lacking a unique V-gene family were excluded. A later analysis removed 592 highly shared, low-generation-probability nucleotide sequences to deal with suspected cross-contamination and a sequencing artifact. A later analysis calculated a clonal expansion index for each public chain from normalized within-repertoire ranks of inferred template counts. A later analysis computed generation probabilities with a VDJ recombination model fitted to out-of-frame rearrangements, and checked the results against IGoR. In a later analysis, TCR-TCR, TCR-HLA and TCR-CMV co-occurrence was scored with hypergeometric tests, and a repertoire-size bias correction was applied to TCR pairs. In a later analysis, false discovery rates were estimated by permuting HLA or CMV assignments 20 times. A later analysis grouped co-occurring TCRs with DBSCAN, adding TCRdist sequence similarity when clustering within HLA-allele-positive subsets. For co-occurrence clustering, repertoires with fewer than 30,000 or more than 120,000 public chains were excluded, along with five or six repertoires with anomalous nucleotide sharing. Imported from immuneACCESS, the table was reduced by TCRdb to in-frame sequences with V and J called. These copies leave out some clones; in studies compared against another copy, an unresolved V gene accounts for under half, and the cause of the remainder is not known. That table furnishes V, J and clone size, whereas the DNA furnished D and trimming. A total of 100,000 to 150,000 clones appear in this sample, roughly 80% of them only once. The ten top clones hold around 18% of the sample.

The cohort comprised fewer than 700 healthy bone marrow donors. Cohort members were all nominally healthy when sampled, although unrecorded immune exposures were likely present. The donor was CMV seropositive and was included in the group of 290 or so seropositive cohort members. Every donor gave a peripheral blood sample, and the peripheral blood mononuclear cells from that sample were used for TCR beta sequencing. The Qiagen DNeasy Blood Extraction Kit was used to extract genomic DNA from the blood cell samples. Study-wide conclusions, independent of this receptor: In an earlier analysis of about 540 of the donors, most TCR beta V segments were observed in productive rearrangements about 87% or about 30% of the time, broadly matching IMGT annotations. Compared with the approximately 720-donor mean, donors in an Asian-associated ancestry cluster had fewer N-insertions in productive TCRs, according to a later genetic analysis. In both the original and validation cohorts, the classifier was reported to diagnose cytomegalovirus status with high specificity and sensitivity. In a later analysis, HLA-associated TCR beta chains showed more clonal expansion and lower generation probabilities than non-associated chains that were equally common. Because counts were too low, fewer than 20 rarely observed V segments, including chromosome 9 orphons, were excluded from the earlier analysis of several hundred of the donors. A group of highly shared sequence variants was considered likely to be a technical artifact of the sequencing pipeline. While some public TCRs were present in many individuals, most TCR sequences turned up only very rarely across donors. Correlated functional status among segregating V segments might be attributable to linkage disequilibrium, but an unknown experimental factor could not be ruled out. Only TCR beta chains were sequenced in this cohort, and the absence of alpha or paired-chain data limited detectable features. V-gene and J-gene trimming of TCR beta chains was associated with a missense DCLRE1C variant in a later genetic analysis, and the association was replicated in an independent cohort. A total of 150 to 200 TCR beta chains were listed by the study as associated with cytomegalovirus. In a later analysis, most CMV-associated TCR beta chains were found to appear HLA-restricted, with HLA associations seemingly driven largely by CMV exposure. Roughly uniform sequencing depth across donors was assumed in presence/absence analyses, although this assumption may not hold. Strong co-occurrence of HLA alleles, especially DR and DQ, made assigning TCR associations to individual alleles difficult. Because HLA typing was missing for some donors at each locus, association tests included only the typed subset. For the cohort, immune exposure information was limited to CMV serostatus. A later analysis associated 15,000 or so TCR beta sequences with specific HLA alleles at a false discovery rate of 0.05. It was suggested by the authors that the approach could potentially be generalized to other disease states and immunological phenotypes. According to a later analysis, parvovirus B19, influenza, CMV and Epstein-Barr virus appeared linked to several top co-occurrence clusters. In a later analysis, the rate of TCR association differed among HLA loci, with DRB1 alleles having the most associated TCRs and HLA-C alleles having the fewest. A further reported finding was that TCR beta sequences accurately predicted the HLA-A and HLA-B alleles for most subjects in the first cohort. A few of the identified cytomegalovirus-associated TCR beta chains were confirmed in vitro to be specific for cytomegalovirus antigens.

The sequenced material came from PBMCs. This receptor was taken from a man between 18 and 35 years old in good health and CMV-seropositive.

Read as DNA, the sequence is TGTGCCATCAGTGAGTCCCGGACAGGTTTTTCTGCTGGAAACACCATATATTTT. Translated, this gives CAISESRTGFSAGNTIYF. The sequence joins TRBV10-3 to TRBJ1-3; TRBD1 fits 7 bases in the junction. V and J are trimmed by 0 bases and 2 bases, and the gene matches miss 10 bases of the junction. Including cysteine and phenylalanine, the CDR3 has 18 amino acids. Only the CDR3 DNA stays, 54 bases, in frame from base 1. The germline V gene sets CDR1 to ENHRY and CDR2 to SYGVKD.